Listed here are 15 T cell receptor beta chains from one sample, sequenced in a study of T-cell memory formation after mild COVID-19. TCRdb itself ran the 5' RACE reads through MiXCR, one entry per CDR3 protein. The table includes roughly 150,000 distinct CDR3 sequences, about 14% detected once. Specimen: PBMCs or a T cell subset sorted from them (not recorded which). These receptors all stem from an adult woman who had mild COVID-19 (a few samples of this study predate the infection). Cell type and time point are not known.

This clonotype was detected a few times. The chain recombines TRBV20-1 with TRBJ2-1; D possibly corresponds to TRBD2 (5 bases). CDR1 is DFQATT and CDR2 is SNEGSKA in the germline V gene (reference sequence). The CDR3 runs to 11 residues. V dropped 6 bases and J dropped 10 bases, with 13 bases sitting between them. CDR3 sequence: CSATLAAEQFF. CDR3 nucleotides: TGCAGTGCCACTCTAGCTGCGGAGCAGTTCTTC.

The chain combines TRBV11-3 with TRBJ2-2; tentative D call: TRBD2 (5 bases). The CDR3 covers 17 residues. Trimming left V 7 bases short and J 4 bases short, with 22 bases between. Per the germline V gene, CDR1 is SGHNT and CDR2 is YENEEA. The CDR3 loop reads CASMRVGLGVRTGELFF. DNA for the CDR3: TGTGCCAGCATGCGTGTGGGGTTGGGAGTTCGCACCGGGGAGCTGTTTTTT.

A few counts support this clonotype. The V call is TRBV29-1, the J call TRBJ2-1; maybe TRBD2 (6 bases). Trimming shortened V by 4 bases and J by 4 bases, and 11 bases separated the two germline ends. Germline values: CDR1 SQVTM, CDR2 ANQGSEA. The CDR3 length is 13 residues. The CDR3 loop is CSVGGDWYNEQFF. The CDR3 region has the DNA TGCAGCGTTGGGGGGGACTGGTACAATGAGCAGTTCTTC.

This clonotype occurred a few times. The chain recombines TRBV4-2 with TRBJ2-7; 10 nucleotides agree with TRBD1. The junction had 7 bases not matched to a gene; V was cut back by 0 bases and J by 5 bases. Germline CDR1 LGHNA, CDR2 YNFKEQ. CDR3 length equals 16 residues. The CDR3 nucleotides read TGTGCCAGCAGCCAAGATTGGGACAGGGGAAGCGACGAGCAGTACTTC. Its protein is CASSQDWDRGSDEQYF.

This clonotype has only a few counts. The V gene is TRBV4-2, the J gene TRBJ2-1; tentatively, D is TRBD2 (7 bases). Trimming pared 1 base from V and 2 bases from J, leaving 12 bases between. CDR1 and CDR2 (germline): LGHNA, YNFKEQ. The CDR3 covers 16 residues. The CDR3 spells CASSQGRGATYNEQFF. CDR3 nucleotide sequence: TGTGCCAGCAGCCAAGGCCGGGGGGCAACCTACAATGAGCAGTTCTTC.

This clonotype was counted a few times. CDR3 sequence (DNA): TGTGCCAGCAGCCAAATCGGGCAGACGAGGAAGACCCAGTACTTC. It codes for CASSQIGQTRKTQYF. This chain uses TRBV3-1 with TRBJ2-5, with D unresolved. V was clipped by 2 bases and J by 6 bases, with 16 bases between them. Germline assignment: CDR1 LGHDT and CDR2 YNNKEL (reference sequence). There are 15 residues in the CDR3.

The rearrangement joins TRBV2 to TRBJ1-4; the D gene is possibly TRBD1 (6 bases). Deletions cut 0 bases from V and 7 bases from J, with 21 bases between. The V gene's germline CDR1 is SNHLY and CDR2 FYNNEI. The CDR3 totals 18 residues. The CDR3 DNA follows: TGTGCCAGCAGTGAAGCGCGACTAGCGGGGGGGCAAGGTGAAAAACTGTTTTTT. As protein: CASSEARLAGGQGEKLFF.

The CDR3 spells CASSRGTGGDQYF. The CDR3 DNA reads as TGTGCCAGCAGCCGGGGGACAGGGGGAGATCAGTACTTC. The rearrangement links TRBV7-2 to TRBJ2-7; 11 nucleotides match TRBD1. Germline assignment: CDR1 SGHTA and CDR2 FQGNSA. V dropped 5 bases and J dropped 10; count of bases not matched to a gene: 7. The CDR3 is 13 residues long.

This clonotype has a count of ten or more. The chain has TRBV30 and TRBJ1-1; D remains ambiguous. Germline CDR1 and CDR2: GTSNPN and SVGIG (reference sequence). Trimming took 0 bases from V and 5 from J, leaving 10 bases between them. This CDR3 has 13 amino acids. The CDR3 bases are TGTGCCTGGAGTGTAATTGACGGTACTGAAGCTTTCTTT. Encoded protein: CAWSVIDGTEAFF.

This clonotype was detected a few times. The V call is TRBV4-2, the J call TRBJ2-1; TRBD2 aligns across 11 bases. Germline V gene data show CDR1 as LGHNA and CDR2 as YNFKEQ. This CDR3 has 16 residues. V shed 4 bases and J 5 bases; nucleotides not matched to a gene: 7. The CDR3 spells CASSREGLADDNEQFF. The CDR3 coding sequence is TGTGCCAGCAGCCGGGAGGGACTAGCGGATGACAATGAGCAGTTCTTC.

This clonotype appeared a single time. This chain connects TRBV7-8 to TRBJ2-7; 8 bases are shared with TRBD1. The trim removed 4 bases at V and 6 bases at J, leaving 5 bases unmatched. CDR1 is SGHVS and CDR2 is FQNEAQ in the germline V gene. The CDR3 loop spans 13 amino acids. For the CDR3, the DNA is TGTGCCAGCAGCTACAGGGGGGTCTCCGAGCAGTACTTC. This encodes CASSYRGVSEQYF.

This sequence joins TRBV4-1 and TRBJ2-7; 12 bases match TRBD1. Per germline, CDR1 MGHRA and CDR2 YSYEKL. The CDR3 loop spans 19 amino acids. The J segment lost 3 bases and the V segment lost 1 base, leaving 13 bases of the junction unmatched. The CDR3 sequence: CASSQAGTGGVGGYYEQYF. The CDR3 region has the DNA TGCGCCAGCAGCCAAGCTGGGACAGGGGGCGTCGGGGGGTACTACGAGCAGTACTTC.

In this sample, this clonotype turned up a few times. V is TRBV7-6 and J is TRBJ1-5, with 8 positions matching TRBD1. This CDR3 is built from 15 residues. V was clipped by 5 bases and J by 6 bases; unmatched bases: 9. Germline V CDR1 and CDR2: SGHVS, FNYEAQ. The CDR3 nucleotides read TGTGCCAGCAGCAGAGGACAGGGAGGTAGTCAGCCCCAGCATTTT. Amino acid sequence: CASSRGQGGSQPQHF.

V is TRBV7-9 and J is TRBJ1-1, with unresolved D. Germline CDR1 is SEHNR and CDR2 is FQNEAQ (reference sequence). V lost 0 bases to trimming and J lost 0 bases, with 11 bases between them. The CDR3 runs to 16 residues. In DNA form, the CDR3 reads TGTGCCAGCAGCTTAGCACTTATTGGGTTGAACACTGAAGCTTTCTTT. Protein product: CASSLALIGLNTEAFF.

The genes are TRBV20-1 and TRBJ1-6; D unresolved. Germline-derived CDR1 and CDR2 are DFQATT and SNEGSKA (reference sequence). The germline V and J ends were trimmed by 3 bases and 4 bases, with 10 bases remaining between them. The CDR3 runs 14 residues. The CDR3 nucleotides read TGCAGTGCTAGCCCGCTAGGGTATAATTCACCCCTCCACTTT. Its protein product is CSASPLGYNSPLHF.